Each of the 31 T cell receptor beta chains below was sequenced from the same sample in a study of post-analysis software for immune sequencing data. Unique molecular identifiers featured in each of the TCR beta cDNA libraries. TCRdb analysed the PCR reads with MiXCR anew, one entry per CDR3 protein. The sample consists of around 150,000 distinct CDR3 sequences, under 40% of them appearing once. The source was blood, collected after autologous hematopoietic stem cell transplantation. The receptors derive from a girl aged 5-17 years with multiple sclerosis.

This clonotype was counted ten times or more. The J gene is TRBJ2-1, the V gene TRBV20-1; 11 bases agree with TRBD2. The CDR3 spans 16 residues. The germline gives CDR1 DFQATT, CDR2 SNEGSKA (reference sequence). Trimming cost V 2 bases and J 8 bases; bases outside gene matches: 11. For the CDR3, the DNA is TGCAGTGCTAGAAGACAGGGAACTAGCGGGAGAGATGAGCAGTTCTTC. Translating gives CSARRQGTSGRDEQFF.

The V gene is TRBV27, the J gene TRBJ2-3, with D perhaps assigned TRBD1 or TRBD2 (5 bases each). The CDR3 consists of 15 residues. CDR1 is MNHEY and CDR2 is SMNVEV in the germline V gene (reference sequence). V lost 4 bases and J lost 2, with 13 bases in between. CDR3 in DNA: TGTGCCAGCAGTTCCCCCCGGGGCCCCACAGATACGCAGTATTTT. Amino acids: CASSSPRGPTDTQYF.

This clonotype was seen ten or more times. The CDR3 nucleotides read TGTGCCAGCAGACTGCCGACAGGGGGGAGAAATTCACCCCTCCACTTT. As protein: CASRLPTGGRNSPLHF. This rearrangement joins TRBV28 to TRBJ1-6; TRBD1 aligns across 9 bases. Germline lookup yields CDR1 MDHEN and CDR2 SYDVKM. The ends lost 6 bases at V and 7 bases at J; junction bases unmatched: 10. The CDR3 runs 16 residues.

In this sample, this clonotype turned up a few times. The rearrangement links TRBV20-1 to TRBJ2-3; maybe TRBD2 (5 bases). Germline lookup yields CDR1 DFQATT and CDR2 SNEGSKA (reference sequence). The CDR3 consists of 15 residues. V gave up 0 bases and J gave up 5 bases, with 15 bases separating them. The CDR3: CSAREGSDWGDTQYF. CDR3 in DNA: TGCAGTGCTAGAGAAGGTAGCGACTGGGGAGATACGCAGTATTTT.

The table lists this clonotype with a few counts. V gene TRBV28 combines with J gene TRBJ2-7, with D possibly TRBD1 on 5 matching bases. This CDR3 is 17 amino acids long. V lost 4 bases and J lost 1, with 20 bases in between. Germline V gene data show CDR1 as MDHEN and CDR2 as SYDVKM. The CDR3 sequence is CASSYDRYRPLSYEQYF. CDR3 nucleotide sequence: TGTGCCAGCAGTTATGACAGATACCGACCACTGTCCTACGAGCAGTACTTC.

The gene calls are TRBV2 and TRBJ2-1; 7 nucleotides match TRBD2. Germline V gene data show CDR1 as SNHLY and CDR2 as FYNNEI. V lost 3 bases, J lost 4 bases, and 3 bases stayed unmatched. The CDR3 consists of 14 residues. In DNA form, the CDR3 reads TGTGCCAGCAGTGAGTCTAGCGGATACAATGAGCAGTTCTTC. Its translation is CASSESSGYNEQFF.

This clonotype has just a few counts. The chain has TRBV7-2 and TRBJ2-5; 16 bases line up with TRBD2. The J call is uncertain, as TRBJ2-7 better fits the DNA end. Germline CDR1 is SGHTA and CDR2 is FQGNSA. This CDR3 is 18 amino acids long. The CDR3 loop is CASSFKPGLAGGYHEQYF. DNA for the CDR3: TGTGCCAGCAGCTTTAAACCGGGACTAGCGGGGGGGTACCACGAGCAGTACTTC.

This chain connects TRBV24-1 to TRBJ2-3; D unresolved. Trimming stripped 3 bases from V and 4 bases from J, with 13 bases between. The CDR3 is made up of 15 amino acids. Germline V gene sequence: CDR1 KGHDR, CDR2 SFDVKD. The CDR3 DNA follows: TGTGCCACCAGTGATCCCAGGATTCCTGCAGATACGCAGTATTTT. Its protein is CATSDPRIPADTQYF.

The rearrangement joins TRBV12-5 to TRBJ2-5; 7 bases are shared with TRBD2. CDR3 length: 14 residues. V lost 5 bases, J lost 5 bases, and 8 bases stayed unmatched. Germline V gene lookup returns CDR1 LGHNT and CDR2 FRNRAP. The CDR3 reads CASGPQTSLETQYF. The CDR3, as DNA: TGTGCTAGTGGTCCCCAGACTAGCTTGGAGACCCAGTACTTC.

This clonotype showed up just a few times. This chain uses TRBV20-1 with TRBJ1-5; 8 nucleotides line up with TRBD1. The germline V gene encodes CDR1 DFQATT and CDR2 SNEGSKA (reference sequence). The V and J ends lost 5 bases and 2 bases, in that order; junction bases with no gene match: 5. The CDR3 totals 14 residues. The CDR3 DNA follows: TGCAGTGCTCGTATGGACAGGGGCAATCAGCCCCAGCATTTT. Its protein is CSARMDRGNQPQHF.

This clonotype was counted only a few times. The chain has TRBV20-1 and TRBJ1-2; no definite D call. CDR1 is DFQATT and CDR2 is SNEGSKA in the germline V gene (reference sequence). The CDR3 covers 18 residues. With 3 bases removed from V and 3 bases from J, the gap between germline ends came to 26 bases. CDR3 coding DNA: TGCAGTGCTAGTTGGTGGCTCACGGGCGGAGGAGTGGACTATGGCTACACCTTC. It is translated as CSASWWLTGGGVDYGYTF.

This rearrangement joins TRBV15 to TRBJ2-5, with D unresolved. V was cut by 2 bases and J by 3 bases, with 4 bases left in between. The CDR3 totals 12 residues. Germline V CDR1 and CDR2: LNHNV, YYDKDF (reference sequence). DNA for the CDR3: TGTGCCACCAGCAGAAACAAAGAGACCCAGTACTTC. This encodes CATSRNKETQYF.

The chain couples TRBV10-3 to TRBJ2-3, with 12 bases aligning to TRBD2. The ends lost 10 bases at V and 5 bases at J; junction bases unmatched: 7. The V gene's germline CDR1 is ENHRY and CDR2 SYGVKD. The CDR3 sequence is 14 residues long. The CDR3 DNA reads as TGTGCCACCAGACTAGCGGGAGAGGTAGATACGCAGTATTTT. Translated: CATRLAGEVDTQYF.

This clonotype has more than one count but fewer than ten. The V and J genes are TRBV13 and TRBJ1-1; D call uncertain. Trimming pared 5 bases from V and 0 bases from J, leaving 13 bases between. In germline, CDR1 is PRHDT, CDR2 FYEKMQ (reference sequence). The CDR3 totals 15 residues. The CDR3, as DNA: TGTGCCAGCAGCCCCCGGGGAGAGGTGAACACTGAAGCTTTCTTT. Its protein is CASSPRGEVNTEAFF.

This clonotype has a handful of counts. The junction departs from the called germline gene at one end, perhaps through a read error. The chain has TRBV7-7 and TRBJ2-1, with 9 nucleotides matching TRBD2. The germline CDR1 and CDR2 sequences are SSHAT and FNYEAQ (reference sequence). This CDR3 is built from 17 residues. The chain's CDR3 is CASSLGVSGSSYNEQFF. CDR3 DNA sequence: TGTGCTAGCAGCTTAGGGGTTAGCGGGAGTTCCTACAATGAGCAGTTCTTC.

This clonotype was observed a few times. The chain uses TRBV29-1 and TRBJ2-1; 8 bases are shared with TRBD1. The J segment lost 10 bases and the V segment lost 6 bases, leaving 8 bases of the junction unmatched. CDR1 SQVTM and CDR2 ANQGSEA come from the germline V gene. This CDR3 region has 12 residues. This CDR3 is CSVDPRDREQFF. Here the CDR3 DNA reads TGCAGCGTAGACCCCCGGGACAGGGAGCAGTTCTTC.

The rearrangement joins TRBV24-1 to TRBJ2-1; tentative D call: TRBD2 (7 bases). CDR3 size: 14 residues. Per germline, CDR1 KGHDR and CDR2 SFDVKD. The V and J ends lost 2 bases and 6 bases respectively, with 10 bases between them. CDR3 in amino acids: CATSDWGGLNEQFF. The CDR3 DNA reads as TGTGCCACCAGTGATTGGGGGGGGCTCAATGAGCAGTTCTTC.

A few counts support this clonotype. This sequence joins TRBV20-1 and TRBJ2-5; D might be TRBD2 (6 bases). V lost 6 bases, J lost 3 bases, and 14 bases lay in between. The CDR3 extends over 13 amino acids. Germline values: CDR1 DFQATT, CDR2 SNEGSKA (reference sequence). CDR3 protein: CSAHGTPKETQYF. The CDR3 DNA reads TGCAGTGCCCACGGGACTCCTAAAGAGACCCAGTACTTC.

V and J are TRBV10-3 and TRBJ2-7; no reliable D call. Trimming removed 8 bases at V and 2 bases at J, with 19 bases between. This CDR3 comprises 15 residues. Germline CDR1 ENHRY, CDR2 SYGVKD. This chain's CDR3 is CAIAAPGRPPYEQYF. Written as DNA, the CDR3 is TGTGCCATCGCCGCTCCAGGCCGACCCCCCTACGAGCAGTACTTC.

This clonotype was detected a few times. The chain joins TRBV20-1 to TRBJ2-3, with 12 bases lining up with TRBD2. V was clipped by 5 bases and J by 3 bases; unmatched bases: 3. The CDR3 spans 14 residues. CDR1 and CDR2 from the germline V gene are DFQATT and SNEGSKA (reference sequence). The CDR3 bases are TGCAGTGCTCCAGGACTAGCGGGAACAGATACGCAGTATTTT. Its protein product is CSAPGLAGTDTQYF.

This clonotype has just a few counts. The J gene is TRBJ1-5, the V gene TRBV6-5, with D possibly TRBD1 on 5 matching bases. With 2 bases removed from V and 6 bases from J, the gap between germline ends came to 11 bases. CDR1 and CDR2 (germline): MNHEY, SVGAGI. The CDR3 runs to 14 residues. The CDR3 here is CASSYDSRGQPQHF. The CDR3 coding sequence is TGTGCCAGCAGTTACGACAGCCGGGGTCAGCCCCAGCATTTT.

In its sample, this clonotype was seen many times. This CDR3 is CASSPRDPFTGAPYEQYF. The CDR3 DNA reads as TGTGCCAGCAGTCCTCGGGACCCTTTCACGGGAGCGCCCTACGAGCAGTACTTC. V usage is TRBV12-3 or TRBV12-4 and J usage is TRBJ2-7; possible D gene TRBD2, 6 bases. V lost 5 bases and J 2 bases, leaving 25 bases between the germline ends. The CDR3 runs to 18 residues.

This clonotype has more than one count but fewer than ten. The gene calls are TRBV12-3 or TRBV12-4 and TRBJ2-1; 8 bases agree with TRBD1. J was trimmed by 6 bases and V by 3 bases; bases with no gene match: 7. The CDR3 has 15 amino acids. The CDR3 here is CASSFPGQEANEQFF. The CDR3 region has the DNA TGTGCCAGCAGTTTCCCGGGACAGGAGGCCAATGAGCAGTTCTTC.

The J gene is TRBJ2-1, the V gene TRBV12-3 or TRBV12-4; possibly TRBD1 for D (6 bases). The end of the DNA is better explained by TRBJ2-7, so the J call may be wrong. This CDR3 has 14 amino acids. CDR3 protein: CASSLVQGRDEQYF. CDR3 nucleotides: TGTGCCAGCAGTTTAGTACAGGGTAGGGATGAGCAGTACTTC.

This clonotype has a handful of counts. This chain connects TRBV24-1 to TRBJ1-4, with D uncertain. The V gene lost 2 bases and the J gene lost 6 bases, with 9 bases spanning the gap. This CDR3 has 14 residues. Per the germline V gene, CDR1 is KGHDR and CDR2 is SFDVKD. CDR3 sequence reads: CATSDWKRDEKLFF. In DNA form, the CDR3 reads TGTGCCACCAGTGATTGGAAAAGGGATGAAAAACTGTTTTTT.

The V call is TRBV5-1, the J call TRBJ1-4, with D uncertain. The CDR3 sequence is 16 residues long. The V end was cut by 0 bases, the J end by 5 bases, with 14 bases between. Germline V gives CDR1 SGHRS, CDR2 YFSETQ. Here the CDR3 DNA reads TGCGCCAGCAGCTTGGACCGCAGAAGGCGGAATGAAAAACTGTTTTTT. Protein: CASSLDRRRRNEKLFF.

This clonotype has only a few counts. The J gene is TRBJ2-1, the V gene TRBV2, with D hard to call. V was trimmed by 1 base and J by 4 bases, leaving 8 bases between them. Germline V gene sequence: CDR1 SNHLY, CDR2 FYNNEI. This CDR3 region has 14 residues. The CDR3 is CASSEVRPYNEQFF. The DNA of the CDR3 is TGTGCCAGCAGTGAAGTCCGGCCTTACAATGAGCAGTTCTTC.

The rearrangement uses TRBV28 and TRBJ2-7; 8 nucleotides agree with TRBD2. CDR1 MDHEN and CDR2 SYDVKM come from the germline V gene. The CDR3 covers 14 residues. The V and J ends lost 6 bases and 0 bases, in that order; junction bases with no gene match: 4. In DNA form, the CDR3 reads TGTGCCAGCAGGAGGAGCGGGAGCTCCTACGAGCAGTACTTC. This encodes CASRRSGSSYEQYF.

The chain uses TRBV29-1 and TRBJ2-1, with D perhaps given as TRBD1 or TRBD2 (6 bases each). Trimming removed 7 bases from V and 10 bases from J, with 14 bases in between. The germline gives CDR1 SQVTM, CDR2 ANQGSEA. This CDR3 is 11 amino acids long. CDR3 region: CSAGGGYEQFF. The CDR3 DNA sequence: TGCAGCGCCGGGGGCGGGTACGAGCAGTTCTTC.

This rearrangement joins TRBV6-2 or TRBV6-3 to TRBJ2-5; a weak D match, TRBD2 (5 bases). The CDR3 runs 17 residues. Germline CDR1 and CDR2: MNHEY and SVGEGT. The V gene lost 0 bases and the J gene lost 3 bases, with 17 bases spanning the gap. The CDR3 coding sequence is TGTGCCAGCAGTTACTCTTTGTCAAGGGCCGGGAAAGAGACCCAGTACTTC. This translates into CASSYSLSRAGKETQYF.

The V call is TRBV12-3 or TRBV12-4, the J call TRBJ1-2; 7 positions agree with TRBD1. Trimming took 5 bases from V and 8 from J; bases not matched to a gene: 17. This CDR3 region has 16 residues. CDR3 amino acids: CASSQQGGLTLSGYTF. The CDR3 bases are TGTGCCAGCAGTCAGCAGGGGGGCCTAACCCTAAGCGGCTACACCTTC.